A selection of T cell receptor beta chains follows, all from one sample in a study of blood T cells in healthy people across ages. TCRdb re-analysed the 5' RACE reads in MiXCR, keeping a single row per CDR3 protein. Among about 1.6 million distinct CDR3 sequences, 34% were seen once, and the ten largest hold about 11%. The sample consisted of blood. These receptor sequences come from a woman in her twenties or thirties in good health. Each CDR3 is given without its conserved first and last residue. Fields, in order: clone size, J gene, V gene, CDR3 protein. Clone size, where shown, is once, few, many, or a class for clones that have expanded.

clone size: few
J gene: TRBJ1-2
V gene: TRBV29-1
CDR3 protein: SALLRQGNYGYT

clone size: .
J gene: TRBJ2-7
V gene: TRBV7-9
CDR3 protein: ASSVSPGPSAYEQY

clone size: .
J gene: TRBJ1-3
V gene: TRBV10-3
CDR3 protein: AISESVGTIY

clone size: few
J gene: TRBJ2-1
V gene: TRBV20-1
CDR3 protein: SAGPSAPKGNEQF

clone size: .
J gene: TRBJ1-5
V gene: TRBV7-9
CDR3 protein: ASSSGLWQNQPQH

clone size: once
J gene: TRBJ2-3
V gene: TRBV7-2
CDR3 protein: ASSQSWLVTGTQY

clone size: .
J gene: TRBJ2-3
V gene: TRBV5-6
CDR3 protein: ASSSGILDTQY

clone size: few
J gene: TRBJ1-5
V gene: TRBV6-1
CDR3 protein: ASSDREGTTRGNQPQH

clone size: many
J gene: TRBJ2-6
V gene: TRBV27
CDR3 protein: ASSFSDSGGGANVLT

clone size: .
J gene: TRBJ2-5
V gene: TRBV6-6
CDR3 protein: ASSSDRAPPGTQY